Listed below are T cell receptor beta chains from one sample, sequenced in a study of control samples from healthy donors and cancer patients. Measured with immunoSEQ multiplex PCR; TCRdb has only the in-frame clones, and not every one. The sample yields about 110,000 clones, roughly 90% seen once. Material: PBMCs. These TCRs come from a woman aged 55-69 years with lung cancer. Both conserved end residues are part of each CDR3. Each record gives: V gene, J gene, D gene, clone size, CDR3 DNA, CDR3 protein. D genes are given only for firm matches. Size values are once, few and many counts, or a class for expanded clones, and some rows have none.

v_call: TRBV18
j_call: TRBJ1-6
d_call: NA
clone_size: NA
cdr3_nt: TGTGCCAGCTCACTCCCGGACAGATTTGATTCACCCCTCCACTTT
cdr3_aa: CASSLPDRFDSPLHF

v_call: TRBV4-2
j_call: TRBJ1-1
d_call: NA
clone_size: NA
cdr3_nt: TGTGCCAGCAGCCAAGAAAGGACTCCCCTTTTTCGCACTGAAGCTTTCTTT
cdr3_aa: CASSQERTPLFRTEAFF

v_call: TRBV6-1
j_call: TRBJ2-5
d_call: NA
clone_size: NA
cdr3_nt: TGTGCCAGCAGTGACCCGGGTACGAGCGAGCAAGAGACCCAGTACTTC
cdr3_aa: CASSDPGTSEQETQYF

v_call: TRBV9
j_call: TRBJ2-7
d_call: TRBD1
clone_size: NA
cdr3_nt: TGTGCCAGCAGCATGGGGACAGGGAAATCTTACGAGCAGTACTTC
cdr3_aa: CASSMGTGKSYEQYF

v_call: TRBV6-2/TRBV6-3
j_call: TRBJ1-1
d_call: TRBD1
clone_size: NA
cdr3_nt: TGTGCCAGCAGTCCGGGACAGGGTACGAACACTGAAGCTTTCTTT
cdr3_aa: CASSPGQGTNTEAFF

v_call: TRBV5-8
j_call: TRBJ1-2
d_call: NA
clone_size: medium-sized
cdr3_nt: TGTGCCAGCAGCGCCATCCGACAGAGCTACACCTTC
cdr3_aa: CASSAIRQSYTF

v_call: TRBV18
j_call: TRBJ2-1
d_call: NA
clone_size: NA
cdr3_nt: TGTGCCAGCTCACTGGTAGAGGGGCTCTACAATGAGCAGTTCTTC
cdr3_aa: CASSLVEGLYNEQFF

v_call: TRBV18
j_call: TRBJ1-2
d_call: NA
clone_size: NA
cdr3_nt: TGTGCCAGCTCACCATCGTCGGGGGGCACAGGCTACACCTTC
cdr3_aa: CASSPSSGGTGYTF

v_call: TRBV3-1/TRBV3-2
j_call: TRBJ2-5
d_call: NA
clone_size: NA
cdr3_nt: TGTGCCAGCAGCCTGGGGGTTGATGGGACCCAGTACTTC
cdr3_aa: CASSLGVDGTQYF

v_call: TRBV6-1
j_call: TRBJ1-4
d_call: NA
clone_size: NA
cdr3_nt: TGTGCCAGCAGGGACAGTCAGAATGAAAAACTGTTTTTT
cdr3_aa: CASRDSQNEKLFF

v_call: TRBV6-5
j_call: TRBJ1-2
d_call: TRBD1
clone_size: NA
cdr3_nt: TGTGCCAGCAGCCCCTTGGGACAGGGGGCCGGGGGCTACACCTTC
cdr3_aa: CASSPLGQGAGGYTF

v_call: TRBV3-1/TRBV3-2
j_call: TRBJ2-5
d_call: NA
clone_size: NA
cdr3_nt: TGTGCCAGCAGCCAACGCGCCTCTGGTCAGATTCAAGAGACCCAGTACTTC
cdr3_aa: CASSQRASGQIQETQYF

v_call: TRBV7-2
j_call: TRBJ2-7
d_call: NA
clone_size: NA
cdr3_nt: TGTGCCAGCAGACAAGAGTGGGGTGACGAGCAGTACTTC
cdr3_aa: CASRQEWGDEQYF

v_call: TRBV9
j_call: TRBJ2-1
d_call: TRBD2
clone_size: NA
cdr3_nt: TGTGCCAGCAGCGTAGATTATAGCGGGGGGGCCCACAATGAGCAGTTCTTC
cdr3_aa: CASSVDYSGGAHNEQFF

v_call: TRBV9
j_call: TRBJ2-3
d_call: TRBD2
clone_size: NA
cdr3_nt: TGTGCCAGCAGCGACTCCCGACTAGCGGGAGAGAGCACAGATACGCAGTATTTT
cdr3_aa: CASSDSRLAGESTDTQYF

v_call: TRBV6-4
j_call: TRBJ1-2
d_call: NA
clone_size: NA
cdr3_nt: TGTGCCAGCAGTGAAGGGGCAGACTATGGCTACACCTTC
cdr3_aa: CASSEGADYGYTF

v_call: TRBV7-2
j_call: TRBJ2-1
d_call: NA
clone_size: NA
cdr3_nt: TGTGCCAGCAGCTTATTTATACGCGGCGGGGGCACTTCCTACAATGAGCAGTTCTTC
cdr3_aa: CASSLFIRGGGTSYNEQFF

v_call: TRBV2
j_call: TRBJ2-2
d_call: NA
clone_size: NA
cdr3_nt: TGTGCCAGCAAAAGCGGGTCGGGAACCGGGGAGCTGTTTTTT
cdr3_aa: CASKSGSGTGELFF

v_call: TRBV19
j_call: TRBJ2-3
d_call: NA
clone_size: NA
cdr3_nt: TGTGCCAGTAGTGAACCGGGATCTACGCAGTATTTT
cdr3_aa: CASSEPGSTQYF

v_call: TRBV7-9
j_call: TRBJ1-4
d_call: NA
clone_size: once
cdr3_nt: TGTGCCAGCAGCCTCCTGCCAGGGGAAAAACTGTTTTTT
cdr3_aa: CASSLLPGEKLFF

v_call: TRBV9
j_call: TRBJ2-7
d_call: NA
clone_size: few
cdr3_nt: TGTGCCAGCAGCGTAGCTGGGAAGGAGCAGTACTTC
cdr3_aa: CASSVAGKEQYF

v_call: TRBV5-5
j_call: TRBJ1-2
d_call: NA
clone_size: NA
cdr3_nt: TGTGCCAGCAGCTTGGCCAGTAACTATGGCTACACCTTC
cdr3_aa: CASSLASNYGYTF

v_call: TRBV30
j_call: TRBJ1-4
d_call: TRBD1
clone_size: NA
cdr3_nt: TGTGCCTGGAGACTCCGGGACAGGACTTCTGGTGAAAAACTGTTTTTT
cdr3_aa: CAWRLRDRTSGEKLFF

v_call: TRBV10-3
j_call: TRBJ1-2
d_call: TRBD1
clone_size: NA
cdr3_nt: TGTGCCTTTAGAACCGGGACAGGGGTAGGCTATGGCTACACCTTC
cdr3_aa: CAFRTGTGVGYGYTF

v_call: TRBV12-5
j_call: TRBJ2-2
d_call: NA
clone_size: NA
cdr3_nt: TGTGCTACCTCCGACGCGAGGGCGGACACCGGGGAGCTGTTTTTT
cdr3_aa: CATSDARADTGELFF

v_call: TRBV7-9
j_call: TRBJ2-3
d_call: TRBD2
clone_size: NA
cdr3_nt: TGTGCCAGCAGCCCGCAGCGGGGGATTCCTGATACGCAGTATTTT
cdr3_aa: CASSPQRGIPDTQYF

v_call: TRBV28
j_call: TRBJ1-2
d_call: TRBD1
clone_size: NA
cdr3_nt: TGTGCCACGCGGGGACAGGGGGAGAGAAGCTATGGCTACACCTTC
cdr3_aa: CATRGQGERSYGYTF

v_call: TRBV28
j_call: TRBJ2-7
d_call: TRBD1
clone_size: NA
cdr3_nt: TGTGCCAGCAGTTTCCCCAGAAGACAGGGCGTTTATTCCTACGAGCAGTACTTC
cdr3_aa: CASSFPRRQGVYSYEQYF

v_call: TRBV19
j_call: TRBJ1-5
d_call: NA
clone_size: NA
cdr3_nt: TGTGCCACCCAACAGTACAATCAGCCCCAGCATTTT
cdr3_aa: CATQQYNQPQHF

v_call: TRBV6-1
j_call: TRBJ2-5
d_call: NA
clone_size: NA
cdr3_nt: TGTGCCAGCAGTGAGTGGGACACACAAGAGACCCAGTACTTC
cdr3_aa: CASSEWDTQETQYF

v_call: TRBV2
j_call: TRBJ2-2
d_call: TRBD1
clone_size: NA
cdr3_nt: TGTGCCAGCAGTGAACCAGGGGGCACCGGGGAGCTGTTTTTT
cdr3_aa: CASSEPGGTGELFF

v_call: TRBV6-5
j_call: TRBJ2-2
d_call: NA
clone_size: NA
cdr3_nt: TGTGCCAGCAGTCCTTCTAGGACACAAACCGGGGAGCTGTTTTTT
cdr3_aa: CASSPSRTQTGELFF

v_call: TRBV7-2
j_call: TRBJ1-1
d_call: NA
clone_size: NA
cdr3_nt: TGTGCCAGCAGCCCCGTAGGGACGGAAGTAAGCGAAGCTTTCTTT
cdr3_aa: CASSPVGTEVSEAFF

v_call: TRBV27
j_call: TRBJ1-2
d_call: TRBD1
clone_size: NA
cdr3_nt: TGTGCCACAAAGGAGGGGGCATATGGCTACACCTTC
cdr3_aa: CATKEGAYGYTF

v_call: TRBV23-1
j_call: TRBJ1-4
d_call: NA
clone_size: NA
cdr3_nt: TGCGCCAGCAGTCCCGACCCCTTCGATGAAAAACTGTTTTTT
cdr3_aa: CASSPDPFDEKLFF

v_call: TRBV3-1/TRBV3-2
j_call: TRBJ2-1
d_call: TRBD2
clone_size: once
cdr3_nt: TGTGCCAGCAGCCAGGGAGGGACTAGCGGGTTCCATGAGCAGTTCTTC
cdr3_aa: CASSQGGTSGFHEQFF

v_call: TRBV10-3
j_call: TRBJ1-6
d_call: NA
clone_size: NA
cdr3_nt: TGTGCCATCAGTGAGCGGGACAATAATTCACCCCTCCACTTT
cdr3_aa: CAISERDNNSPLHF

v_call: TRBV6-1
j_call: TRBJ2-2
d_call: TRBD2
clone_size: NA
cdr3_nt: TGTGCCAGCAGTGAATCAGTGATCGGGCTAGCGGACCCCACCGGGGAGCTGTTTTTT
cdr3_aa: CASSESVIGLADPTGELFF

v_call: TRBV5-1
j_call: TRBJ1-1
d_call: TRBD1
clone_size: NA
cdr3_nt: TGCGCCAGCAGCGGGGGACAGGGGGCCGGCACTGAAGCTTTCTTT
cdr3_aa: CASSGGQGAGTEAFF

v_call: TRBV15
j_call: TRBJ1-5
d_call: NA
clone_size: NA
cdr3_nt: TGTGCCACCAGCAGAGAGGGGGGTTATGAGCCCCAGCATTTT
cdr3_aa: CATSREGGYEPQHF

v_call: TRBV7-2
j_call: TRBJ2-7
d_call: NA
clone_size: NA
cdr3_nt: TGTGCCAGCAGCACCCAAGACGGTGGTTTGGCTTACGAGCAGTACTTC
cdr3_aa: CASSTQDGGLAYEQYF

v_call: TRBV29-1
j_call: TRBJ2-3
d_call: NA
clone_size: NA
cdr3_nt: TGCAGCGTGGGTGGGGCGGCCCTCACAGATACGCAGTATTTT
cdr3_aa: CSVGGAALTDTQYF

v_call: TRBV9
j_call: TRBJ2-1
d_call: NA
clone_size: NA
cdr3_nt: TGTGCCAGCAGCCAATCAGGGTCCTCCTACAATGAGCAGTTCTTC
cdr3_aa: CASSQSGSSYNEQFF

v_call: TRBV9
j_call: TRBJ2-1
d_call: TRBD2
clone_size: NA
cdr3_nt: TGTGCCAGCAGCGTATCTAGCGGGGGGTTTAATGAGCAGTTCTTC
cdr3_aa: CASSVSSGGFNEQFF

v_call: TRBV6-5
j_call: TRBJ1-3
d_call: NA
clone_size: NA
cdr3_nt: TGTGCCAGCAGTTACCCCGGAGGAAACACCATATATTTT
cdr3_aa: CASSYPGGNTIYF

v_call: TRBV19
j_call: TRBJ1-4
d_call: NA
clone_size: NA
cdr3_nt: TGTGCCAGTAGTATAGGAGGAGGGGGAAATGAAAAACTGTTTTTT
cdr3_aa: CASSIGGGGNEKLFF

v_call: TRBV18
j_call: TRBJ2-1
d_call: TRBD2
clone_size: NA
cdr3_nt: TGTGCCAGCTCACCAGGCGGGAGCTCCTACAATGAGCAGTTCTTC
cdr3_aa: CASSPGGSSYNEQFF

v_call: TRBV7-2
j_call: TRBJ2-5
d_call: TRBD1
clone_size: NA
cdr3_nt: TGTGCCAGCAGCCCACGGACAGGGGAGTCGGAGCAGTACTTC
cdr3_aa: CASSPRTGESEQYF

v_call: TRBV7-6
j_call: TRBJ2-3
d_call: NA
clone_size: NA
cdr3_nt: TGTGCCAGCAGCTTAGTGGGAATCGGCACAGATACGCAGTATTTT
cdr3_aa: CASSLVGIGTDTQYF

v_call: TRBV30
j_call: TRBJ1-2
d_call: NA
clone_size: NA
cdr3_nt: TGTGCCTGGAGTGACATGAGTGGGCTGGATGGCTACACCTTC
cdr3_aa: CAWSDMSGLDGYTF

v_call: TRBV28
j_call: TRBJ1-1
d_call: NA
clone_size: NA
cdr3_nt: TGTGCCAGCAGTTTATTCGAGGATTGGGGGGCGCGAGGGAACACTGAAGCTTTCTTT
cdr3_aa: CASSLFEDWGARGNTEAFF

v_call: TRBV6-5
j_call: TRBJ2-7
d_call: NA
clone_size: once
cdr3_nt: TGTGCCAGCAGCCACGGCATCCCAGGCAGCTACGAGCAGTACTTC
cdr3_aa: CASSHGIPGSYEQYF

v_call: TRBV19
j_call: TRBJ1-2
d_call: NA
clone_size: NA
cdr3_nt: TGTGCCAGTACCCCTCGGCGGGCAGGACCCTATGGCTACACCTTC
cdr3_aa: CASTPRRAGPYGYTF

v_call: TRBV18
j_call: TRBJ2-5
d_call: NA
clone_size: few
cdr3_nt: TGTGCCAGCTCACGGGACTCCCAAGAGACCCAGTACTTC
cdr3_aa: CASSRDSQETQYF